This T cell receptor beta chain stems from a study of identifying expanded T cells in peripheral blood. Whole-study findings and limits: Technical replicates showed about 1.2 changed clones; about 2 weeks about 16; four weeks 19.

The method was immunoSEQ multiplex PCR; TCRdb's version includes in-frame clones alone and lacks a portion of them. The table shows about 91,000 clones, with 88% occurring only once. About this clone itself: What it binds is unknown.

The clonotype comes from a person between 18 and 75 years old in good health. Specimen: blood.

CDR3 sequence reads: CASSVGGSSYNSPLHF. In DNA form, the CDR3 reads TGTGCCAGCAGCGTAGGGGGAAGCTCCTATAATTCACCCCTCCACTTT. The V call is TRBV9, the J call TRBJ1-6; D gene uncertain. Germline lookup yields CDR1 SGDLS and CDR2 YYNGEE. The CDR3 has 16 amino acids. The V end was cut by 0 bases, the J end by 0 bases, with 7 bases between.